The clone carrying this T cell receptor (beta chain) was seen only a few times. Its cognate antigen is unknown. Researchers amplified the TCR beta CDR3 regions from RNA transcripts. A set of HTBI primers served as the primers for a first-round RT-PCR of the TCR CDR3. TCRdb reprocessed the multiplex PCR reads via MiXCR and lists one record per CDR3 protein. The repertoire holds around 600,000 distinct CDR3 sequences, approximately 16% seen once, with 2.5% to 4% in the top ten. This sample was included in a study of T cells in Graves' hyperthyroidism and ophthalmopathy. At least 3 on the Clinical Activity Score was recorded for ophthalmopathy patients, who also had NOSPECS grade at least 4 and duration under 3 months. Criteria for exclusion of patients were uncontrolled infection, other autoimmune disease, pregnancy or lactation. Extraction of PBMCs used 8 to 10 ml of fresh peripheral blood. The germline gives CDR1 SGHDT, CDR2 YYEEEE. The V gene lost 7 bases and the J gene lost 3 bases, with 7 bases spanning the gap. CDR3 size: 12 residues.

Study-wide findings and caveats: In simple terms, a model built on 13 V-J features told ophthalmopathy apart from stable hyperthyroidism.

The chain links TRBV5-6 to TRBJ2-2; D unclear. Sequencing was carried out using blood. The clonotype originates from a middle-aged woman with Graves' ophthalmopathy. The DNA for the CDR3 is TGTGCCAGCGGAAGGGACACCGGGGAGCTGTTTTTT. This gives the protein CASGRDTGELFF. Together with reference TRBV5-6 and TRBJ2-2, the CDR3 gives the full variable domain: DAGVTQSPTHLIKTRGQQVTLRCSPKSGHDTVSWYQQALGQGPQFIFQYYEEEERQRGNFPDRFSGHQFPNYSSELNVNALLLGDSALYLCASGRDTGELFFGEGSRLTVL.